Sequencing of this T cell receptor beta chain was carried out in a study of T cell responses to AZD1222 COVID-19 vaccine. Germline CDR1 is MDHEN and CDR2 is SYDVKM. CDR3 length: 17 residues. V trimming: 5 bases; J trimming: 5 bases; junction bases outside the gene matches: 11. With respect to this clone: The antigen is not known.

Using immunoSEQ multiplex PCR, the repertoire was profiled, and TCRdb retains in-frame clones only, with some absent. The sample yields about 100,000 clones, about 82% seen once. Notes on the study in general: There were vaccine-associated CD4 TCRs across spike, dominant at 160-218 and 743-854. When two AZD1222 doses had been given, Spike-specific TCR breadth and depth rose. A reported finding is that nearly half of spike-specific TCRs target unmutated variant regions.

The receptor was derived from an adult in good health. The sample was peripheral blood, taken on day 0 of AZD1222 vaccination. The J gene is TRBJ2-7, the V gene TRBV28; 14 bases are shared with TRBD2. The CDR3 coding sequence is TGTGCCAGCAGTCCCGGGACTAGCGGGAGTCGTAGGCACGAGCAGTACTTC. Translating gives CASSPGTSGSRRHEQYF.